A single T cell receptor (beta chain) is shown here with its context. What antigen it recognizes has not been identified. Nothing much larger sits one base from this clone, and base qualities are not available. The record originates from a study of T cells after yellow fever vaccination (dated by TCRdb to the late 2010s). At the level of the whole study: The SMART-Seq v4 Ultra Low Input RNA kit was used to prepare libraries from fractions with low cell numbers. Two healthy male donors made up the cohort, one aged 18 to 30 years and the other aged 30 to 39 years. To track T-cell clones before and after primary and booster YFV17D yellow fever vaccination, bulk TCR alpha and beta repertoires were sequenced longitudinally. Blood was drawn at multiple timepoints before and after primary and secondary immunization, with bulk PBMC replicates and cell subsets isolated. General findings and caveats noted by the study authors: Because the study included only a couple of donors, the extent to which the findings can be generalized is limited. The secondary T-cell response was weaker than the primary response but faster, peaking on day 5 instead of day 15. Computational filtering was required because FACS-sorted repertoires could contain abundant contaminating clonotypes from the bulk population. After the booster, most of the clones that had expanded following primary vaccination were detected again (around 97% of CD4 and around nine tenths of CD8), which suggests that memory was broadly maintained. A small share of clonotypes was detected in both CD4 and CD8 compartments, with the overlap likely arising from convergent recombination.

Read against the paper, the sample's treatment or condition label means: live attenuated yellow fever vaccine strain. A standard Ficoll-Paque protocol was used to isolate PBMCs from peripheral blood. CD4 and CD8 T-cell fractions were isolated with Dynabeads CD4 and CD8 positive selection kits. TriZol was used to extract RNA from bulk PBMCs, CD4 and CD8 fractions, and dextramer-positive and dextramer-negative fractions. Measured from the cysteine to the phenylalanine, the CDR3 is 14 residues long. Left in the record is the CDR3 DNA by itself, 42 bases read in frame from the first base. Based on the germline V gene (reference sequence), the CDR1 and CDR2 sequences are DFQATT and SNEGSKA. V loses 0 bases of germline sequence and J loses 0 bases, and the interval between the two ends is 9 bases. TCR cDNA was made using 5'RACE template switching, a step that added a universal primer site and unique molecular identifiers. Priming of cDNA synthesis was performed from both the TCR alpha and TCR beta constant segments. Library amplification used two PCR steps, and the second PCR step added sample barcodes and sequencing adapters. Sequencing of the libraries was done on either Illumina HiSeq 2500 (2x100 bp) or NovaSeq (2x150 bp). The authors processed their data as follows. MIGEC handled demultiplexing of reads and collapsing into UMI consensus sequences, while MiXCR performed V(D)J alignment. Vaccine-responding clonotypes were identified with edgeR using replicate PBMC samples, with FDR below 0.01 and a log2 fold change above 5 up to day 15 being required. Bulk clonotypes were assigned CD4 or CD8 identity according to which sequenced CD4 or CD8 repertoire held them at higher abundance. The raw public data were reprocessed by TCRdb itself: fastp quality trimming at Q25, MiXCR clonotype calling, in-frame beta chains only. Each record represents a unique CDR3 protein, reported with the most common genes and DNA among its rows. These V and J calls derive from TCRdb rather than the authors' analysis. In this sample the table shows 200,000 to 300,000 distinct CDR3 sequences, 13% of which occur a single time. The top ten clones comprise around 0.55% of the sample.

The chain employs TRBV20-1 and TRBJ2-7; the D gene remains uncertain. This clonotype originated in a man aged 25-40 years who received the YFV17D yellow fever vaccine. The input for sequencing was CD4+ T cells sorted from PBMCs, taken 45 days after the yellow fever booster vaccination. The DNA reads TGCAGTGCTAGAGATAGTCGGAACTCCTACGAGCAGTACTTC. Its amino acids are CSARDSRNSYEQYF.